This TCR beta chain was identified in a study of blood T cell repertoires in COVID-19. Study in general: Material from acute and convalescent COVID-19 was sourced from the United States, Italy and Spain.

Only in-frame clones appear in the TCRdb table, and some are missing; sequencing was by immunoSEQ multiplex PCR. The data contain tens of thousands of clones, about 85% of them singletons. The CDR3 totals 13 residues. The ends lost 7 bases at V and 0 bases at J; junction bases unmatched: 0. In germline, CDR1 is SNHLY, CDR2 FYNNEI. The clonotype was recovered from a man older than 75 with acute or convalescent COVID-19. The V and J genes are TRBV2 and TRBJ1-3, with 7 bases lining up with TRBD1. Sequencing was carried out using peripheral blood. The chain's CDR3 is CASNRGSGNTIYF. CDR3 sequence (DNA): TGTGCCAGCAACAGGGGCTCTGGAAACACCATATATTTT.